The 7 T cell receptor beta chains below were found in one sample sequenced in a study of T cell repertoires in cytomegalovirus infection. TCRdb re-analysed the reads in MiXCR, keeping a single row per CDR3 protein. The sample has more than 650,000 distinct CDR3 sequences; approximately 34% are singletons. Sample: PBMCs. The receptors come from a human donor in good health (CMV status not recorded). Some clones in this sample may be carry-over from other donors' samples.

V gene TRBV12-3 or TRBV12-4 combines with J gene TRBJ1-2, with a weak D call TRBD1 (5 bases). V was shortened by 3 bases and J by 7 bases, with 12 bases between the two germline ends. The CDR3 covers 13 residues. DNA for the CDR3: TGTGCCAGCAGTTTCCAGGGCTCAGGTGGCTACACCTTC. Encoded protein: CASSFQGSGGYTF.

In this sample, this clonotype turned up a few times. The chain is built from TRBV5-4 and TRBJ2-5; TRBD2 agrees at 10 bases. J gave up 4 bases and V 0 bases, and 12 bases lay outside the gene matches. Looked up from germline, CDR1 is SGHNT and CDR2 is YYREEE (reference sequence). CDR3 length: 18 amino acids. Written as DNA, the CDR3 is TGTGCCAGCAGCTTGGATCCAGCGGGGGGGATAGTAGGAGAGACCCAGTACTTC. Its translation is CASSLDPAGGIVGETQYF.

V is TRBV28 and J is TRBJ1-2; TRBD1 aligns across 8 bases. Germline V gene data show CDR1 as MDHEN and CDR2 as SYDVKM. Trimming removed 0 bases from V and 6 bases from J; junction bases left unmatched: 9. The CDR3 spans 16 residues. The CDR3 region is CASSLWDRVGGDGYTF. The DNA of the CDR3 is TGTGCCAGCAGTTTATGGGACAGGGTTGGAGGAGATGGCTACACCTTC.

In its sample, this clonotype was seen many times. The genes are TRBV7-2 and TRBJ1-1; D gene uncertain. Germline V gene sequence: CDR1 SGHTA, CDR2 FQGNSA. The CDR3 is made up of 9 amino acids. V lost 2 bases to trimming and J lost 9 bases, with 1 base between them. This CDR3 reads CASSLQAFF. In DNA form, the CDR3 reads TGTGCCAGCAGCTTACAAGCTTTCTTT.

This clonotype came up a few times. In nucleotides, the CDR3 is TGTGCCAGCAGCTCCCGCTTCTCCTACGAGCAGTACTTC. Translation: CASSSRFSYEQYF. The V call is TRBV7-2, the J call TRBJ2-7; no reliable D call. The CDR3 consists of 13 residues. Germline lookup yields CDR1 SGHTA and CDR2 FQGNSA. Trimming removed 4 bases at V and 0 bases at J, with 7 bases between.

About this clonotype: At one end the junction does not follow the germline gene, possibly because of a read error. The rearrangement joins TRBV7-6 to TRBJ2-1, with D unresolved. This CDR3 comprises 17 residues. The germline gives CDR1 SGHVS, CDR2 FNYEAQ. In DNA form, the CDR3 reads TGTGCCAGCAACTTAAAATGGGCTGCCAGCTCCTACAATGAGCAGTTCTTC. Translated: CASNLKWAASSYNEQFF.

The V call is TRBV9, the J call TRBJ2-5; 15 nucleotides agree with TRBD2. Per germline, CDR1 SGDLS and CDR2 YYNGEE. V lost 0 bases to trimming and J lost 4 bases; unmatched junction nucleotides: 4. The CDR3 is 17 residues long. In nucleotides, the CDR3 is TGTGCCAGCAGCGTAGCCGGGACTAGCGGGGGGAGAGAGACCCAGTACTTC. This codes for CASSVAGTSGGRETQYF. The full variable domain, rest sourced from reference TRBV9 and TRBJ2-5, is DSGVTQTPKHLITATGQRVTLRCSPRSGDLSVYWYQQSLDQGLQFLIQYYNGEERAKGNILERFSAQQFPDLHSELNLSSLELGDSALYFCASSVAGTSGGRETQYFGPGTRLLVL.